This section outlines one TCR beta chain sequence together with its context. The CDR3 runs 13 residues. The germline gives CDR1 SGDLS, CDR2 YYNGEE. Between the trimmed V and J ends, which lost 0 bases and 5 bases, there was a span of 8 bases. The data were taken from a study of blood T cells in healthy people across ages. Combining a sample-barcoded 5' primer with a J-beta primer mix, a second PCR ran for about 7 to 12 cycles. TCRdb re-called the 5' RACE reads with MiXCR, one entry per CDR3 protein. The sample lists about 1.4 million distinct CDR3 sequences, roughly 64% occurring once. Sequencing was performed on blood. The sequence was obtained from a man in his late teens or twenties in good health. The chain combines TRBV9 with TRBJ1-2; D is unresolved. CDR3: CASSVEVSYGYTF. In DNA, the CDR3 is TGTGCCAGCAGCGTAGAAGTGAGTTATGGCTACACCTTC.